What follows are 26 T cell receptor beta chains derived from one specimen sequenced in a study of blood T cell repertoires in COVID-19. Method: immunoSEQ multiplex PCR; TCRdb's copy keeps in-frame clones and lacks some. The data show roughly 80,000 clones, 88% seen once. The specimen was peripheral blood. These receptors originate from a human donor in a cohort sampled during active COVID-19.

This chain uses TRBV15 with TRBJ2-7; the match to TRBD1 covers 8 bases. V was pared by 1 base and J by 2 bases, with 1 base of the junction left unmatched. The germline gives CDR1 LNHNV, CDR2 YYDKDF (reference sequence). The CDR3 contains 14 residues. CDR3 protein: CATSRAGQAYEQYF. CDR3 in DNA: TGTGCCACCAGCAGAGCGGGACAGGCCTACGAGCAGTACTTC.

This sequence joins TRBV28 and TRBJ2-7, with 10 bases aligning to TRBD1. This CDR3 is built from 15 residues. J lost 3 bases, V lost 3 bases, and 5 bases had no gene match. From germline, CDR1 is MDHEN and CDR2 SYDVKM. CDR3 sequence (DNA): TGTGCCAGCAGTTTTGAGGGACAGGGGCTCTACGAGCAGTACTTC. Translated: CASSFEGQGLYEQYF.

CDR3 nucleotide sequence: TGTGCCAGCAGCTTAGCGCTAGCGGGAGATCGGGAGCAGTTCTTC. The encoded protein is CASSLALAGDREQFF. The chain couples TRBV7-9 to TRBJ2-1, with 10 nucleotides matching TRBD2. After removal of 0 bases from V and 10 bases from J, the junction contained 6 bases not matched to a gene. The CDR3 consists of 15 residues. The V gene's germline CDR1 is SEHNR and CDR2 FQNEAQ (reference sequence). Filled out from reference TRBV7-9 and TRBJ2-1, the complete variable domain reads DTGVSQNPRHKITKRGQNVTFRCDPISEHNRLYWYRQTLGQGPEFLTYFQNEAQLEKSRLLSDRFSAERPKGSFSTLEIQRTEQGDSAMYLCASSLALAGDREQFFGPGTRLTVL.

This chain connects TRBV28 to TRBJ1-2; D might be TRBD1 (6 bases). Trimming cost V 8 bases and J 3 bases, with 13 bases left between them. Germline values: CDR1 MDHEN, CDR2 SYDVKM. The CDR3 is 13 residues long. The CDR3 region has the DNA TGTGCCAGCGAGCACCGACAGGACTATGGCTACACCTTC. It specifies CASEHRQDYGYTF.

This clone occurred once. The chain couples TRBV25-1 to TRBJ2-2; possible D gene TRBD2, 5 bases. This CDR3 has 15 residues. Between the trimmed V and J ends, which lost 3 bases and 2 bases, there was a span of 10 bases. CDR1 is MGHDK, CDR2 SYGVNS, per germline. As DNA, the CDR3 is TGTGCCAGCAGTGAGACGCGGGCTAACACCGGGGAGCTGTTTTTT. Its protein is CASSETRANTGELFF. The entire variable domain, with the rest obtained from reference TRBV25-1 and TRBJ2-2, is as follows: EADIYQTPRYLVIGTGKKITLECSQTMGHDKMYWYQQDPGMELHLIHYSYGVNSTEKGDLSSESTVSRIRTEHFPLTLESARPSHTSQYLCASSETRANTGELFFGEGSRLTVL.

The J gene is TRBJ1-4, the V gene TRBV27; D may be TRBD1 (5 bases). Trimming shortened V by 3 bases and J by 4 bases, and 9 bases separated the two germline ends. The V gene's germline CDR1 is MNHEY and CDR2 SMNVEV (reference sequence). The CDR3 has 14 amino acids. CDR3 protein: CASSLWGLNEKLFF. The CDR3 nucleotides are TGTGCCAGCAGTTTGTGGGGACTTAATGAAAAACTGTTTTTT.

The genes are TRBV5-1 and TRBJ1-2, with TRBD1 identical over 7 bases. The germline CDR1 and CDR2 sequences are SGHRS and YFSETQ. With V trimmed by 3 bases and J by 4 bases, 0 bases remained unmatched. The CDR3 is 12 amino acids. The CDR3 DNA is TGCGCCAGCAGCTGGGACAGCTATGGCTACACCTTC. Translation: CASSWDSYGYTF. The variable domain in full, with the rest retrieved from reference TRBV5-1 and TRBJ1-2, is KAGVTQTPRYLIKTRGQQVTLSCSPISGHRSVSWYQQTPGQGLQFLFEYFSETQRNKGNFPGRFSGRQFSNSRSEMNVSTLELGDSALYLCASSWDSYGYTFGSGTRLTVV.

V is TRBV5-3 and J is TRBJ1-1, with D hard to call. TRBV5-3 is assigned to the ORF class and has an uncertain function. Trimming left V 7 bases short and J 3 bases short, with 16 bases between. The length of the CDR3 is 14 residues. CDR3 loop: CAREEAQSDTEAFF. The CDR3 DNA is TGTGCCAGAGAAGAGGCGCAAAGTGACACTGAAGCTTTCTTT.

As DNA, the CDR3 is TGTGCCAGCAGCGGCGGGTGGGGAGATACGCAGTATTTT. As protein: CASSGGWGDTQYF. This chain joins TRBV25-1 and TRBJ2-3; possibly TRBD2 for D (5 bases). The V gene lost 6 bases and the J gene lost 5 bases, with 12 bases spanning the gap. In germline, CDR1 is MGHDK, CDR2 SYGVNS. This CDR3 is built from 13 residues.

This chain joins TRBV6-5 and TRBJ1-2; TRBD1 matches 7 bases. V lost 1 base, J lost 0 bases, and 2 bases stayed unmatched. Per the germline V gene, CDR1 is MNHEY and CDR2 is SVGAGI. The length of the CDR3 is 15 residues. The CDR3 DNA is TGTGCCAGCAGTTACTGGGACAGAGCTAACTATGGCTACACCTTC. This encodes CASSYWDRANYGYTF.

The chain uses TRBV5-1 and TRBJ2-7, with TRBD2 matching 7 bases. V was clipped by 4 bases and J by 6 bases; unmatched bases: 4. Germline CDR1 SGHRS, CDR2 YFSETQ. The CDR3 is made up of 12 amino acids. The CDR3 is CASSPGGSEQYF. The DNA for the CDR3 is TGCGCCAGCAGCCCCGGGGGGTCCGAGCAGTACTTC.

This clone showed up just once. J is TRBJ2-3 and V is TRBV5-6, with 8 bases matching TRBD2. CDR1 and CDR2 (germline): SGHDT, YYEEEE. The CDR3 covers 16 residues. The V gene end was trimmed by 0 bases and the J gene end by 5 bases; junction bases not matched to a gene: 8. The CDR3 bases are TGTGCCAGCAGCTTGGTCTCGGGACTAGTGGGAGATACGCAGTATTTT. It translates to CASSLVSGLVGDTQYF.

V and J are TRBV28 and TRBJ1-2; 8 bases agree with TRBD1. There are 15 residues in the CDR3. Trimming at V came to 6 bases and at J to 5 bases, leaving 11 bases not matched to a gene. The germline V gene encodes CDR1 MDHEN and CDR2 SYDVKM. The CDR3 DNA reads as TGTGCCAGCAGGCAGACAGGGGAAGGTGAATATGGCTACACCTTC. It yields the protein CASRQTGEGEYGYTF.

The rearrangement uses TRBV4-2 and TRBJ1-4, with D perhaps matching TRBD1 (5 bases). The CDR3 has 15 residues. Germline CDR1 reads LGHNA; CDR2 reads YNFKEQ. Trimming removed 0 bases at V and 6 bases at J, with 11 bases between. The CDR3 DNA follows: TGTGCCAGCAGCCAAGAAGGAGGGGTTGATGAAAAACTGTTTTTT. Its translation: CASSQEGGVDEKLFF.

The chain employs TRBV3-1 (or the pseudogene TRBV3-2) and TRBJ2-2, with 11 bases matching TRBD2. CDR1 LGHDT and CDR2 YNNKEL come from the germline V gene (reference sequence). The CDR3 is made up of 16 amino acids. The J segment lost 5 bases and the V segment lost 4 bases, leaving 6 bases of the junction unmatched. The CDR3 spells CASSPLSGGVTGELFF. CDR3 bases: TGTGCCAGCAGCCCCCTTAGCGGGGGGGTAACCGGGGAGCTGTTTTTT.

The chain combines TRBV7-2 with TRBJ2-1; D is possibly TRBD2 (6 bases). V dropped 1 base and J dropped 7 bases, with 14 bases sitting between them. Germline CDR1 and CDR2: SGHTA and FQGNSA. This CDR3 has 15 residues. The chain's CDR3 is CASSLDPGERNEQFF. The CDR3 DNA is TGTGCCAGCAGCTTAGATCCGGGGGAGAGGAATGAGCAGTTCTTC.

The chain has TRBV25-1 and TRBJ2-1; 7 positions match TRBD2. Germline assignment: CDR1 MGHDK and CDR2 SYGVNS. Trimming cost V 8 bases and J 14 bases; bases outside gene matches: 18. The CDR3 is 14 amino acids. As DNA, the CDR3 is TGTGCCAGCGCTCGGAGCGGGACTACCAATCCGGAGTTCTTC. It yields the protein CASARSGTTNPEFF.

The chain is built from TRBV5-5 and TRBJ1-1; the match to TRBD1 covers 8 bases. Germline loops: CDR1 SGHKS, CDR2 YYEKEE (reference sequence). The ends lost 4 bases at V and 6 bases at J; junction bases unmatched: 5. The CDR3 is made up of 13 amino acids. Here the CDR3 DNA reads TGTGCCAGCAGCGGCCAGGGGGCGTCTGAAGCTTTCTTT. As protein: CASSGQGASEAFF.

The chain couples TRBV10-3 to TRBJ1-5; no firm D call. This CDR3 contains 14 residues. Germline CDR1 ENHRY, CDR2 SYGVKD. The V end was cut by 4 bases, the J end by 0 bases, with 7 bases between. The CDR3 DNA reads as TGTGCCATCAGTGGAGGGAATAGCAATCAGCCCCAGCATTTT. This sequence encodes CAISGGNSNQPQHF.

CDR3 DNA sequence: TGTGCCAGCAGTTTAAGGGGGCTGGGCTATGGCTACACCTTC. It specifies CASSLRGLGYGYTF. This chain links TRBV28 with TRBJ1-2; 7 bases align to TRBD1. This CDR3 spans 14 amino acids. Losses at the gene ends were 2 bases for V and 4 bases for J; bases not matched to a gene: 4. Germline V CDR1 and CDR2: MDHEN, SYDVKM.

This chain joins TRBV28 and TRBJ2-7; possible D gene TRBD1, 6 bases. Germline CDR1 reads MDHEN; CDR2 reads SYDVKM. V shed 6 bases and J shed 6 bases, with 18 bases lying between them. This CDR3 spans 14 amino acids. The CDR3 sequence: CASRPQGSASEQYF. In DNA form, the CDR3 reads TGTGCCAGCAGACCCCAGGGGTCGGCCTCCGAGCAGTACTTC. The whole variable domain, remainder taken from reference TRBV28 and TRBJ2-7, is DVKVTQSSRYLVKRTGEKVFLECVQDMDHENMFWYRQDPGLGLRLIYFSYDVKMKEKGDIPEGYSVSREKKERFSLILESASTNQTSMYLCASRPQGSASEQYFGPGTRLTVT.

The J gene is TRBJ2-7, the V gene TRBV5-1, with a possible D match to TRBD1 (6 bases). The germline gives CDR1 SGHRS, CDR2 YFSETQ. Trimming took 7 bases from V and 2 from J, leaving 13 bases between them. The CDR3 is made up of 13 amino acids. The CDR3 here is CASAGTLTYEQYF. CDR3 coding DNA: TGCGCCAGCGCCGGGACACTCACCTACGAGCAGTACTTC.

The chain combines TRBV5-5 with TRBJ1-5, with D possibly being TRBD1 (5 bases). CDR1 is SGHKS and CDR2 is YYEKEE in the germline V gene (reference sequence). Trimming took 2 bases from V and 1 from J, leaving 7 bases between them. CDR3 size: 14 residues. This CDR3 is CASSLGVSNQPQHF. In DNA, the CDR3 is TGTGCCAGCAGCTTAGGGGTCAGCAATCAGCCCCAGCATTTT.

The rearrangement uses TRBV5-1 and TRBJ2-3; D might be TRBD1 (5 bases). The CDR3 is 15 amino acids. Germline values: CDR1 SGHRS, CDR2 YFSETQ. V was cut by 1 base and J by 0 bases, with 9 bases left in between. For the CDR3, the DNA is TGCGCCAGCAGCTTGCAGGGCGTCAGCACAGATACGCAGTATTTT. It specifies CASSLQGVSTDTQYF.

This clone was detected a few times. The DNA for the CDR3 is TGCAGTGCTAGTAATCAAGGTAGAGGGGGCCAGCCCCAGCATTTT. Amino acids: CSASNQGRGGQPQHF. The genes are TRBV20-1 and TRBJ1-5, with 7 bases aligning to TRBD1. The CDR3 contains 15 residues. Germline V gives CDR1 DFQATT, CDR2 SNEGSKA (reference sequence). V shed 3 bases and J 7 bases; nucleotides not matched to a gene: 12.

Here the CDR3 reads CASSLVPLAGGPLYEQYF. Written as DNA, the CDR3 is TGTGCCAGCAGCTTAGTCCCCCTAGCGGGAGGCCCCCTCTACGAGCAGTACTTC. The J gene is TRBJ2-7, the V gene TRBV7-8; TRBD2 aligns across 11 bases. This CDR3 comprises 18 residues. V dropped 1 base and J dropped 3; count of bases not matched to a gene: 11. The germline V gene encodes CDR1 SGHVS and CDR2 FQNEAQ.